This is a list of T cell receptor beta chains from one sample in a study of regulatory T cells in long-lasting Graves disease. TCRdb re-derived calls from the multiplex PCR reads in MiXCR, one entry per CDR3 protein. The data hold 500,000 or so distinct CDR3 sequences, with 15% to 20% observed a single time. These records were also assigned to another study, of T cells in Graves' hyperthyroidism and ophthalmopathy.

The source material was peripheral blood mononuclear cells (PBMCs), sampled at new diagnosis, from a patient treated with antithyroid drugs. These TCRs come from a woman aged 40 to 65 with Graves disease. Each CDR3 is given with its conserved first and last residue. A D gene is named only where the DNA matches it firmly. Size values are once, few and many counts, or a class for expanded clones, and some rows have none.

V,D,J,size,CDR3
TRBV15,NA,TRBJ1-6,many,CATSSTPQEPRNGRVLHF
TRBV5-1,TRBD1,TRBJ2-7,NA,CASSPKGQGTYEQYF
TRBV10-3,TRBD1,TRBJ1-1,NA,CAISDGDRLKAFF
TRBV7-9,TRBD1,TRBJ1-6,once,CASSANRGPLYNSPLHF
TRBV20-1,NA,TRBJ2-3,many,CSANSLATSTDTQYF
TRBV6-1,NA,TRBJ1-2,NA,CASSTAGRHTF
TRBV27,NA,TRBJ1-1,many,CASSLQRGGRAFF
TRBV29-1,NA,TRBJ2-2,many,CSVEVGELFF
TRBV9,TRBD1,TRBJ1-2,once,CASSTGTGDGYTF
TRBV5-5,NA,TRBJ1-2,few,CASSRGRGEDYGYTF
TRBV29-1,NA,TRBJ2-1,few,CSATSQGDNEQFF
TRBV28,NA,TRBJ1-2,few,CASSSGGQRDGYTF
TRBV13,NA,TRBJ2-1,few,CASSLELGGEQFF
TRBV2,TRBD2,TRBJ2-5,many,CASSFSGLAEYQETQYF
TRBV6-1,NA,TRBJ1-2,NA,CASRAGIFNYGYTF
TRBV19,NA,TRBJ1-1,few,CASTPARLTEAFF
TRBV7-2,NA,TRBJ1-2,few,CASSLGGGDPLANYGYTF
TRBV18,NA,TRBJ2-5,many,CASSPIAETQYF
TRBV5-1,TRBD1,TRBJ1-4,NA,CASNLGQQNEKLFF
TRBV19,TRBD1,TRBJ1-5,NA,CASTQRRDRAYQPQHF
TRBV6-9,NA,TRBJ1-1,many,CANSYSGVDEAFF
TRBV29-1,NA,TRBJ1-1,few,CSVGLQATEAFF
TRBV18,NA,TRBJ2-7,many,CASSDRGVSEQYF
TRBV6-4,NA,TRBJ1-5,many,CASSYEVGGNQPQHF
TRBV7-7,NA,TRBJ2-1,many,CASSPDWSSYNEQFF
TRBV18,NA,TRBJ1-1,many,CASSPTQSNTEAFF
TRBV4-1,NA,TRBJ2-5,many,CASSQDPALETQYF
TRBV12-3/TRBV12-4,NA,TRBJ2-3,many,CASSPHGGGVGNTQYF
TRBV24-1,NA,TRBJ2-4,few,CATSDLSWDIQYF
TRBV4-1,NA,TRBJ1-1,NA,CASSPSSTEAFF
TRBV15,NA,TRBJ2-5,few,CATSRDIVETQYF
TRBV28,NA,TRBJ1-1,few,CASSHGTLSEAFF
TRBV11-2,NA,TRBJ2-4,many,CASSSGALLWF
TRBV27,NA,TRBJ1-2,many,CASSLAGHGYTF
TRBV5-1,NA,TRBJ2-1,few,CASSFEGASYNEQFF